This TCR beta chain was obtained from a study of cytomegalovirus exposure and HLA in healthy donors. Study results and limitations: CMV antigen specificity was confirmed in vitro for a few CMV-associated chains.

The CDR3 runs to 13 residues. Germline V gene data show CDR1 as SGHTA and CDR2 as FQGTGA. V shed 7 bases and J 8 bases; nucleotides not matched to a gene: 4. As concerns this clone: The antigen is not known.

TCRdb's copy holds only in-frame clones and misses some; the assay was immunoSEQ multiplex PCR. Of 200,000 to 250,000 clones listed, roughly 83% were seen once; the top ten hold about 14%. This clonotype originated in a woman in her 30s in good health and CMV-seropositive. The chain joins TRBV7-3 to TRBJ2-1, with 11 bases matching TRBD2. The sample comprised PBMCs. CDR3 in amino acids: CASMVAGGDEQFF. CDR3 coding DNA: TGTGCCAGCATGGTAGCGGGAGGGGATGAGCAGTTCTTC.